This TCR beta chain appears in the sequencing data of a study of cytomegalovirus exposure and HLA in healthy donors. The study's findings and limits: Common viral pathogens (according to a later analysis) appeared linked to several of the most significant clusters.

V lost 4 bases to trimming and J lost 3 bases, with 5 bases between them. Germline-derived CDR1 and CDR2 are SGHTS and YDEGEE. The CDR3 totals 12 residues. In the PCR, 60 Vbeta and 13 Jbeta primers were used. Assay: immunoSEQ multiplex PCR; the TCRdb copy retains only in-frame clones and omits some. Among over 150,000 clones, roughly 80% were seen once, and the ten largest hold approximately 8%. This clone was counted between two and nine times. Its antigen is undetermined. Material for sequencing was PBMCs. V is TRBV5-8 and J is TRBJ1-5; D is undetermined. This TCR derives from a man in his thirties or forties in good health and CMV-seropositive. CDR3 sequence: CASSGLNQPQHF. The CDR3 DNA follows: TGTGCCAGCAGCGGACTCAATCAGCCCCAGCATTTT.